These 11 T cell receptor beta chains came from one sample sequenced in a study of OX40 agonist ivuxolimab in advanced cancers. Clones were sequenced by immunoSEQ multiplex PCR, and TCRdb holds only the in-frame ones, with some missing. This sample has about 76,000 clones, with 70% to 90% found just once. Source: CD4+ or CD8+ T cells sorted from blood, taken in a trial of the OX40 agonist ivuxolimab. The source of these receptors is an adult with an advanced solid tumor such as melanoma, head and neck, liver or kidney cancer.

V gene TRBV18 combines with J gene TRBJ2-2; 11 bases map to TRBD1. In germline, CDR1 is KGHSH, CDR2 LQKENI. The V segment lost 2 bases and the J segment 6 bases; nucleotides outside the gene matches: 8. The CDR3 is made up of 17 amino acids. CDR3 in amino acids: CASSPFTDRGPSGELFF. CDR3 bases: TGTGCCAGCTCACCATTTACGGACAGGGGGCCGTCCGGGGAGCTGTTTTTT.

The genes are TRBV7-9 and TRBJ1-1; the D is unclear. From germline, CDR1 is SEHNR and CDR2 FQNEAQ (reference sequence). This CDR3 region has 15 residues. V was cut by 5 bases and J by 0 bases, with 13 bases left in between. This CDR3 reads CASSPRPVVNTEAFF. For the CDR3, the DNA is TGTGCCAGCAGCCCCCGGCCGGTCGTGAACACTGAAGCTTTCTTT. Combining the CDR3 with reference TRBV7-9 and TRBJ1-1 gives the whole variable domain DTGVSQNPRHKITKRGQNVTFRCDPISEHNRLYWYRQTLGQGPEFLTYFQNEAQLEKSRLLSDRFSAERPKGSFSTLEIQRTEQGDSAMYLCASSPRPVVNTEAFFGQGTRLTVV.

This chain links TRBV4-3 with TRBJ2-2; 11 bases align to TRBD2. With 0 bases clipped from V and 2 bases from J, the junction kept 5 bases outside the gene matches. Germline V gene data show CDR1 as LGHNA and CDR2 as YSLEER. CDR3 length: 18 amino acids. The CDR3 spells CASSQETSGAANTGELFF. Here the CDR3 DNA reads TGCGCCAGCAGCCAAGAGACTAGCGGGGCGGCAAACACCGGGGAGCTGTTTTTT.

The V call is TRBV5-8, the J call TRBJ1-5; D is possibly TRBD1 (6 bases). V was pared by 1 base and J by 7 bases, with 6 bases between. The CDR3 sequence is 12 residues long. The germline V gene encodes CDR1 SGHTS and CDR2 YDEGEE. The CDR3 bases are TGTGCCAGCAGCTTGCAGGGGCAGCCCCAGCATTTT. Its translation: CASSLQGQPQHF.

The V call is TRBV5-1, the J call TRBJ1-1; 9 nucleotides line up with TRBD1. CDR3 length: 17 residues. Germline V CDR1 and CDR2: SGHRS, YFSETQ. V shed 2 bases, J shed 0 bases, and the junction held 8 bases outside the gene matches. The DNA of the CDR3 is TGCGCCAGCAGCTTTACAGGGGGCGGATATCTGAACACTGAAGCTTTCTTT. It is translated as CASSFTGGGYLNTEAFF.

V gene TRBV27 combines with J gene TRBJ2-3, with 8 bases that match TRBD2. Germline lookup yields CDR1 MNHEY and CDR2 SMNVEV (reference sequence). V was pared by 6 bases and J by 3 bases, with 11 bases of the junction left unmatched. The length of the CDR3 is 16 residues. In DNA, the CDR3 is TGTGCCAGCAGACACAATAGCGGGGTGGGTACAGATACGCAGTATTTT. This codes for CASRHNSGVGTDTQYF.

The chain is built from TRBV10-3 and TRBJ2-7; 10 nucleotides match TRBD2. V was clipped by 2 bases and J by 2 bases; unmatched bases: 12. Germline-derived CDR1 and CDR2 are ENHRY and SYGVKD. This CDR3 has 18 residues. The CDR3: CAISERTDRTSGPYEQYF. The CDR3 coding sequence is TGTGCCATCAGTGAGCGGACGGACCGGACTAGCGGCCCCTACGAGCAGTACTTC.

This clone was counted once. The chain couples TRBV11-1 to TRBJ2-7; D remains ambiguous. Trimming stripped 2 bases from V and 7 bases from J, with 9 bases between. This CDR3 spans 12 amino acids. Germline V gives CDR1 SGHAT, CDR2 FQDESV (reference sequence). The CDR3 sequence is CASSLQGTEQYF. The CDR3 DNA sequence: TGTGCCAGCAGCTTACAAGGAACTGAGCAGTACTTC.

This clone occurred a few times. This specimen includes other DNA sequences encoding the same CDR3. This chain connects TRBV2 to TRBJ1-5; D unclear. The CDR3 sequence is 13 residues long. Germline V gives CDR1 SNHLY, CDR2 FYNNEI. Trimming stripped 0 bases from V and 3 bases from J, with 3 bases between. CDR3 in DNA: TGTGCCAGCAGTGAAGCAATCAATCAGCCCCAGCATTTT. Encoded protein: CASSEAINQPQHF.

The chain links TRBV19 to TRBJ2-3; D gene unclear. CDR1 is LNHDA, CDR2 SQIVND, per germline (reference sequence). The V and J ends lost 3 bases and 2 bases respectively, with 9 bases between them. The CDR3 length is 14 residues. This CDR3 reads CASSIPPSTDTQYF. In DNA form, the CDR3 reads TGTGCCAGTAGTATTCCCCCTTCCACAGATACGCAGTATTTT.

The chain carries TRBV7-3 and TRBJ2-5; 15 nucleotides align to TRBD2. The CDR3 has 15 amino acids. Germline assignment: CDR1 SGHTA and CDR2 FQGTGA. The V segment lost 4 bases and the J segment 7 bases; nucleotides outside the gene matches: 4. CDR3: CASSWTSGGAATQYF. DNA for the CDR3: TGTGCCAGCAGCTGGACTAGCGGGGGGGCCGCGACCCAGTACTTC. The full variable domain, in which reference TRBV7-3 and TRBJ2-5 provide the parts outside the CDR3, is GAGVSQTPSNKVTEKGKYVELRCDPISGHTALYWYRQSLGQGPEFLIYFQGTGAADDSGLPNDRFFAVRPEGSVSTLKIQRTERGDSAVYLCASSWTSGGAATQYFGPGTRLLVL.